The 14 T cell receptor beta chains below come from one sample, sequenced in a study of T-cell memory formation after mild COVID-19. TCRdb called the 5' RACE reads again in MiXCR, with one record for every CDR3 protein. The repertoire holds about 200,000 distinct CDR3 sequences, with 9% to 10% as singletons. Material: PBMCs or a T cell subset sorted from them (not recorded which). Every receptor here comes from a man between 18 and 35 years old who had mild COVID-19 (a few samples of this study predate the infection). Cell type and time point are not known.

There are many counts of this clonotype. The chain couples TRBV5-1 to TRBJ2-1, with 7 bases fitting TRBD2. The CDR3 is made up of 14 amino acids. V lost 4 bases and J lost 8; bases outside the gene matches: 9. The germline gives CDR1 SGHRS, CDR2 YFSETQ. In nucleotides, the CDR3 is TGCGCCAGCAGCAAGTGGGGGGGGAGCGATGAGCAGTTCTTC. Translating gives CASSKWGGSDEQFF.

CDR3: CASSGGRAGELFF. CDR3 sequence (DNA): TGTGCCAGCAGCGGAGGTAGAGCCGGGGAGCTGTTTTTT. The rearrangement links TRBV12-3 or TRBV12-4 to TRBJ2-2, with a weak D call TRBD2 (5 bases). V lost 6 bases and J 6 bases, leaving 11 bases between the germline ends. The CDR3 is 13 residues long.

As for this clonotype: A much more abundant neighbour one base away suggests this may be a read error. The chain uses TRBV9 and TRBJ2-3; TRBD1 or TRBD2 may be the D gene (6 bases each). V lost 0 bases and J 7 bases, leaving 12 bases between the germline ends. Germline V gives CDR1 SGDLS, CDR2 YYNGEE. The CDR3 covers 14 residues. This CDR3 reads CASSVEGEANTQYF. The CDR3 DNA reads TGTGCCAGCAGCGTAGAGGGGGAGGCCAATACGCAGTATTTT.

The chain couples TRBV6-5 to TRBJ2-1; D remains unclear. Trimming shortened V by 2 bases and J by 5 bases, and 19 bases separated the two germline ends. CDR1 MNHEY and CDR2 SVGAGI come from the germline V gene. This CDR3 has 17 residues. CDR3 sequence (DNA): TGTGCCAGCAGTTACGGGCTGGGGTCGGACGAACACAATGAGCAGTTCTTC. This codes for CASSYGLGSDEHNEQFF.

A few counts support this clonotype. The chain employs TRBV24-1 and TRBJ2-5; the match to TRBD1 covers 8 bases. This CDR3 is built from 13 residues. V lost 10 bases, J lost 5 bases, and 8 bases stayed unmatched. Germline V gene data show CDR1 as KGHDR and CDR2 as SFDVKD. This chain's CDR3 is CATSRTGGETQYF. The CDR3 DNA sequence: TGTGCCACTAGTCGTACAGGGGGGGAGACCCAGTACTTC.

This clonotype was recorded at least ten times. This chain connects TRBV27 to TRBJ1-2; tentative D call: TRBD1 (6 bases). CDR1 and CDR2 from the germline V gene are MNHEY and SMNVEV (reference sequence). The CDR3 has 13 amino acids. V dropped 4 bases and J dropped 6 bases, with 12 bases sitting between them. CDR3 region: CASSSTGTHGYTF. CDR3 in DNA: TGTGCCAGCAGTTCCACAGGGACCCATGGCTACACCTTC.

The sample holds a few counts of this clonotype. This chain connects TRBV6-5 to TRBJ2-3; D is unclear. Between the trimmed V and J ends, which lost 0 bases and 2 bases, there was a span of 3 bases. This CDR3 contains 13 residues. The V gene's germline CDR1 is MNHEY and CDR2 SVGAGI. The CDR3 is CASSYSPTDTQYF. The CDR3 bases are TGTGCCAGCAGTTACTCGCCCACAGATACGCAGTATTTT.

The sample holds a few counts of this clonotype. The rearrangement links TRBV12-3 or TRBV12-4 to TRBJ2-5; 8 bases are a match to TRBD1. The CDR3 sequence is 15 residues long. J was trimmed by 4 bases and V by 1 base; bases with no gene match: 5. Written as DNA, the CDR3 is TGTGCCAGCAGTTTAGGACAGGGGAGGAGAGAGACCCAGTACTTC. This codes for CASSLGQGRRETQYF.

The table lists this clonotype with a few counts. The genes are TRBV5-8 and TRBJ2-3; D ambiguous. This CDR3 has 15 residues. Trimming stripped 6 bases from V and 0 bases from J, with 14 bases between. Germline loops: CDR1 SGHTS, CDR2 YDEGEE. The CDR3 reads CASTLGLLSTDTQYF. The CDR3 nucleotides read TGTGCCAGCACGCTGGGCCTCCTAAGCACAGATACGCAGTATTTT.

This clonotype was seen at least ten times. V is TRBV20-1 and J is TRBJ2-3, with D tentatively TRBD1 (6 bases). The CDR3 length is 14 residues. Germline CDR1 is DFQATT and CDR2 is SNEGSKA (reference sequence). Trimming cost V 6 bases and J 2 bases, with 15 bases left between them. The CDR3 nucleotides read TGCAGTGCGATCAGGGGCCCACCCACAGATACGCAGTATTTT. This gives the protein CSAIRGPPTDTQYF.

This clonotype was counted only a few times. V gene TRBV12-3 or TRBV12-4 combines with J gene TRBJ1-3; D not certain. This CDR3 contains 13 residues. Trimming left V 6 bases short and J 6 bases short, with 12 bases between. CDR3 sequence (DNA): TGTGCCAGCAGCGCGACCCACCCAAACACCATATATTTT. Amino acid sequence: CASSATHPNTIYF.

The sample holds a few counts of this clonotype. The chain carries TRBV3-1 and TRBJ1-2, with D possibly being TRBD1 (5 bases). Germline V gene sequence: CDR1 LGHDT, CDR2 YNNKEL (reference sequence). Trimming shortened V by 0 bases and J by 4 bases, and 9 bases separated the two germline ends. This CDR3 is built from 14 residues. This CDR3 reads CASSQERGTYGYTF. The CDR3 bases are TGTGCCAGCAGCCAAGAAAGGGGAACCTATGGCTACACCTTC.

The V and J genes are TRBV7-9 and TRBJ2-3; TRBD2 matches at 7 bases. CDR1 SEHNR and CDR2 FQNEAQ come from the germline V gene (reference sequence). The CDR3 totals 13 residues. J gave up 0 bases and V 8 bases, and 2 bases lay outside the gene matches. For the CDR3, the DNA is TGTGCCAGCGATAGCGGGAGCACAGATACGCAGTATTTT. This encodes CASDSGSTDTQYF.

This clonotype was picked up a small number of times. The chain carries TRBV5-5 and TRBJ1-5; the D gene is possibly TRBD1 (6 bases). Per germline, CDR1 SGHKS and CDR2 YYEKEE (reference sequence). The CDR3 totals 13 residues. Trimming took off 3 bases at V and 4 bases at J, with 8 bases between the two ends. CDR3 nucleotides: TGTGCCAGCAGCTGGACAGTTAATCAGCCCCAGCATTTT. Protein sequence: CASSWTVNQPQHF.